This T cell receptor beta chain was identified in a study of blood T cell repertoires in COVID-19. Across the whole study: The United States, Italy and Spain were the sources of the acute and convalescent COVID-19 samples.

This CDR3 contains 16 residues. Per germline, CDR1 SGHTA and CDR2 FQGNSA. With 2 bases removed from V and 3 bases from J, the gap between germline ends came to 14 bases. The protocol was immunoSEQ multiplex PCR, while the TCRdb copy is restricted to in-frame clones and leaves out a portion. The sample holds a few hundred thousand clones; 87% are singletons and the top ten take about 2%. The chain combines TRBV7-2 with TRBJ2-1, with D perhaps matching TRBD1 (6 bases). The clonotype was recovered from a man aged 18 to 29 with active or convalescent COVID-19. The sample was peripheral blood. CDR3 nucleotides: TGTGCCAGCAGCTTATGGGGTGGGGGCGGCTACAATGAGCAGTTCTTC. Translation: CASSLWGGGGYNEQFF.